These 11 T cell receptor beta chains were sequenced from one sample in a study of blood T cell repertoires in COVID-19. Measured with immunoSEQ multiplex PCR; TCRdb has only the in-frame clones, and not every one. The sample has under 250,000 clones, approximately 81% seen once; the top ten hold approximately 9%. The sample taken for sequencing was PBMCs or T cells enriched from blood (not recorded which). These receptors were obtained from a woman aged 50 to 60 with acute COVID-19.

V gene TRBV7-6 combines with J gene TRBJ2-1; no firm D call. Trimming cost V 5 bases and J 2 bases, with 13 bases left between them. Per the germline V gene, CDR1 is SGHVS and CDR2 is FNYEAQ. The CDR3 runs to 15 residues. CDR3 sequence (DNA): TGTGCCAGCAGCCCTCAGGTTCGCCCCTACAATGAGCAGTTCTTC. Its translation is CASSPQVRPYNEQFF.

The chain has TRBV28 and TRBJ1-4; 7 nucleotides line up with TRBD1. CDR1 is MDHEN, CDR2 SYDVKM, per germline. The CDR3 runs 15 residues. V gave up 6 bases and J gave up 5 bases; unmatched junction bases: 9. The CDR3 nucleotides are TGTGCCAGCAGATCCCCGGGACAGCTAAATGAAAAACTGTTTTTT. It specifies CASRSPGQLNEKLFF.

This clone was seen a few times. The genes are TRBV5-6 and TRBJ2-5; TRBD2 might be the D (6 bases). This CDR3 comprises 12 residues. Germline CDR1 and CDR2: SGHDT and YYEEEE. V lost 4 bases and J 9 bases, leaving 13 bases between the germline ends. The CDR3 DNA is TGTGCCAGCAGCGGGGACTGGGGAGCCCAGTACTTC. Translating it yields CASSGDWGAQYF.

The gene calls are TRBV5-6 and TRBJ1-1; D is possibly TRBD1 (6 bases). Per the germline V gene, CDR1 is SGHDT and CDR2 is YYEEEE. The CDR3 sequence is 16 residues long. Trimming pared 4 bases from V and 1 base from J, leaving 17 bases between. The CDR3 is CASSPQGGLGNTEAFF. The DNA for the CDR3 is TGTGCCAGCAGCCCACAGGGAGGGCTGGGGAACACTGAAGCTTTCTTT. Drawing the rest from reference TRBV5-6 and TRBJ1-1, the complete variable domain is DAGVTQSPTHLIKTRGQQVTLRCSPKSGHDTVSWYQQALGQGPQFIFQYYEEEERQRGNFPDRFSGHQFPNYSSELNVNALLLGDSALYLCASSPQGGLGNTEAFFGQGTRLTVV.

The chain links TRBV6-6 to TRBJ1-5; TRBD1 matches 7 bases. Trimming at V came to 5 bases and at J to 3 bases, leaving 7 bases not matched to a gene. The CDR3 extends over 15 amino acids. Germline CDR1 MNHNY, CDR2 SVGAGI (reference sequence). In nucleotides, the CDR3 is TGTGCCAGCAGTCGGGGACAGCCCAACAATCAGCCCCAGCATTTT. It encodes CASSRGQPNNQPQHF.

The rearrangement links TRBV6-5 to TRBJ1-6, with TRBD1 as a possible D gene (5 bases). The length of the CDR3 is 15 residues. The V end lost 0 bases, the J end lost 6 bases, and 9 bases lay between the germline ends. Germline V CDR1 and CDR2: MNHEY, SVGAGI. CDR3 DNA sequence: TGTGCCAGCAGTTACTCGGACACTATTAATTCACCCCTCCACTTT. Its translation: CASSYSDTINSPLHF.

This rearrangement joins TRBV13 to TRBJ2-4; D may be TRBD2 (6 bases). CDR1 is PRHDT and CDR2 is FYEKMQ in the germline V gene (reference sequence). The germline V and J ends were trimmed by 0 bases and 1 base, with 16 bases remaining between them. CDR3 length equals 18 residues. The chain's CDR3 is CASSLGAGGAGAKNIQYF. CDR3 DNA sequence: TGTGCCAGCAGCTTAGGGGCCGGAGGGGCGGGGGCCAAAAACATTCAGTACTTC.

The chain couples TRBV11-3 to TRBJ1-1; D gene uncertain. The germline V gene encodes CDR1 SGHNT and CDR2 YENEEA. The CDR3 is made up of 13 amino acids. V was cut by 2 bases and J by 4 bases, with 8 bases left in between. This chain's CDR3 is CASSLTRATEAFF. The CDR3 nucleotides are TGTGCCAGCAGCTTAACGCGTGCCACTGAAGCTTTCTTT.

This clone has only a few counts. The chain links TRBV7-2 to TRBJ2-4; TRBD2 matches 7 bases. The CDR3 runs to 16 residues. V was clipped by 3 bases and J by 0 bases; unmatched bases: 5. The germline V gene encodes CDR1 SGHTA and CDR2 FQGNSA. CDR3 sequence: CASSFGTNLAKNIQYF. Written as DNA, the CDR3 is TGTGCCAGCAGCTTCGGGACTAACCTAGCCAAAAACATTCAGTACTTC.

V is TRBV21-1 and J is TRBJ2-7; TRBD2, the D gene given by the table, was not confirmed from the DNA. TRBV21-1 is given as a pseudogene. CDR3 length: 15 amino acids. CDR3 region: CASSPGGGDLVEQYF. The CDR3 nucleotides read TGTGCCAGCAGCCCTGGGGGGGGTGATTTGGTCGAGCAGTACTTC.

There are a few counts of this clone. The chain joins TRBV27 to TRBJ2-3; maybe TRBD2 (6 bases). CDR3 length: 15 amino acids. Deletions cut 5 bases from V and 4 bases from J, with 16 bases between. Per the germline V gene, CDR1 is MNHEY and CDR2 is SMNVEV (reference sequence). The CDR3 is CASSLTGTQPDTQYF. CDR3 sequence (DNA): TGTGCCAGCAGTCTTACCGGGACTCAACCAGATACGCAGTATTTT.